The rows below give T cell receptor beta chains drawn from one sample of a study of T cell responses to AZD1222 COVID-19 vaccine. Profiled with immunoSEQ multiplex PCR; TCRdb holds only in-frame clones, not every one. The table shows 100,000 to 150,000 clones, with 85% to 90% occurring only once. Sample: peripheral blood, taken on day 0 of AZD1222 vaccination. All receptors come from an adult in good health. Both conserved end residues are part of each CDR3. The order of the fields is clone size, J gene, D gene, V gene, CDR3 DNA, CDR3 protein. A D gene is named only where the DNA matches it firmly. Size values are once, few and many counts, or a class for expanded clones, and some rows have none.

>.|TRBJ1-1|TRBD1|TRBV5-6
TGTGCCAGCAGCCGATTCGAACAGGGGATGAACACTGAAGCTTTCTTT
CASSRFEQGMNTEAFF
>once|TRBJ2-5|TRBD2|TRBV11-2
TGTGCCAGCAGCCCATTTACCACTAGCGGGGAAAGAGAGACCCAGTACTTC
CASSPFTTSGERETQYF
>.|TRBJ2-7|TRBD1|TRBV7-9
TGTGCCAGCAGCCCTAGACAGGGGTTGATCGACGAGCAGTACTTC
CASSPRQGLIDEQYF
>.|TRBJ2-7|TRBD1|TRBV5-4
TGTGCCAGCAGCCACTACAGGGGGGAGCAGTACTTC
CASSHYRGEQYF
>once|TRBJ2-2|TRBD1|TRBV28
TGTGCCAGCAGTTCCTCGGACAGGGGGCGCGGGGAGCTGTTTTTT
CASSSSDRGRGELFF
>.|TRBJ2-7|TRBD2|TRBV27
TGTGCCAGCAGTTTCCTAGCGGGGGATTTCTACGAGCAGTACTTC
CASSFLAGDFYEQYF
>.|TRBJ1-6|.|TRBV2
TGTGCCAGCAGTGAATCGGGCGGGGGCGGCTATAATTCACCCCTCCACTTT
CASSESGGGGYNSPLHF
>.|TRBJ1-3|.|TRBV6-5
TGTGCCAGCAGTATCGCCGGGACAGGAAACACCATATATTTT
CASSIAGTGNTIYF
>.|TRBJ1-2|.|TRBV27
TGTGCCAGCAGTTTACGCCCTAACTATGGCTACACCTTC
CASSLRPNYGYTF
>.|TRBJ2-7|TRBD2|TRBV28
TGTGCCAGCAGTTTATGGGGTAGCGGGGGGGCTAGCTCCTACGAGCAGTACTTC
CASSLWGSGGASSYEQYF
>.|TRBJ1-5|.|TRBV4-3
TGCGCCAGCAGCTACGAATCTGGCAATCAGCCCCAGCATTTT
CASSYESGNQPQHF
>.|TRBJ1-5|TRBD1|TRBV7-9
TGTGCCAGCAGCCAACAGACAGGGGGGAGGTTCGGCAATCAGCCCCAGCATTTT
CASSQQTGGRFGNQPQHF
>.|TRBJ2-1|.|TRBV18
TGTGCCAGCTCACCCCCGGGGACCTTTAATGAGCAGTTCTTC
CASSPPGTFNEQFF
>.|TRBJ1-3|.|TRBV4-3
TGCGCCAGCAGCCAAGACTCATCCTCTGGAAACACCATATATTTT
CASSQDSSSGNTIYF
>once|TRBJ1-5|.|TRBV3-1/TRBV3-2
TGTGCCAGCAGCCAAGGCGTGGAGGGGATGGTTCAGCCCCAGCATTTT
CASSQGVEGMVQPQHF
>.|TRBJ2-3|TRBD2|TRBV7-2
TGTGCCAGCAGCTTATGGGCGGGGGGGCAGACAGATACGCAGTATTTT
CASSLWAGGQTDTQYF
>.|TRBJ1-3|.|TRBV3-1/TRBV3-2
TGTGCCAGCAGCCTGACAGACTCTGGAAACACCATATATTTT
CASSLTDSGNTIYF
>.|TRBJ1-5|.|TRBV10-3
TGTGCCATCAGTGAAGGAGGAGTGAATCAGCCCCAGCATTTT
CAISEGGVNQPQHF
>.|TRBJ2-7|.|TRBV2
TGTGCCAGCAGTGAAGGACGGGGGTTCTACGAGCAGTACTTC
CASSEGRGFYEQYF
>.|TRBJ1-1|.|TRBV6-5
TGTGCCAGCAGTTATGGGTCAGTACCTGGGACTGAAGCTTTCTTT
CASSYGSVPGTEAFF
>.|TRBJ2-2|.|TRBV6-4
TGTGCCAGCAGTGAGTCCGGCACCGGGGAGCTGTTTTTT
CASSESGTGELFF
>.|TRBJ2-7|.|TRBV25-1
TGTGCCAGCAGTGCTCGTGGGGCCGGTTTTGGACAGTACGAGCAGTACTTC
CASSARGAGFGQYEQYF
>.|TRBJ2-1|TRBD1|TRBV28
TGTGCCAGCAGGGGACAGGGGGGGAACAATGAGCAGTTCTTC
CASRGQGGNNEQFF
>.|TRBJ2-7|TRBD1|TRBV27
TGTGCCAGCAGACAGGGGTACGAGCAGTACTTC
CASRQGYEQYF
>once|TRBJ1-4|.|TRBV5-5
TGTGCCAGCAGCTTGTCAGGTCGTATTAATGAAAAACTGTTTTTT
CASSLSGRINEKLFF
>.|TRBJ2-1|TRBD2|TRBV9
TGTGCCAGCAGCCCAGGCGGTAGCGGGATTTACAATGAGCAGTTCTTC
CASSPGGSGIYNEQFF
>.|TRBJ2-3|.|TRBV27
TGTGCCAGCAGTCCTCAGGGGGGCGGGGGGTACACAGATACGCAGTATTTT
CASSPQGGGGYTDTQYF
>.|TRBJ2-2|.|TRBV7-7
TGTGCTAGCAGCCGGACAGTGAACACCGGGGAGCTGTTTTTT
CASSRTVNTGELFF
>.|TRBJ1-2|.|TRBV9
TGTGCCAGCAGCGACGGGCAGCCTAACTATGGCTACACCTTC
CASSDGQPNYGYTF
>.|TRBJ2-7|.|TRBV10-3
TGTGCCATCAGTGAAACCACGGACCACATTTACTTC
CAISETTDHIYF
>.|TRBJ1-2|TRBD1|TRBV28
TGTGCCAGCGGGACAGTTTTTGGCTACACCTTC
CASGTVFGYTF
>.|TRBJ2-7|TRBD2|TRBV5-1
TGCGCCAGCAGCTTGGGGGCAAGCGGGGGTTACTTCCCCTACGAGCAGTACTTC
CASSLGASGGYFPYEQYF
>.|TRBJ1-1|.|TRBV23-1
TGCGCCAGCACTAATCTGGGCAAGTCGAGGGAGCTTGAAGCTTTCTTT
CASTNLGKSRELEAFF
>.|TRBJ2-6|.|TRBV7-9
TGTGCCAGCAGCACCATGGCTGGGGCCAACGTCCTGACTTTC
CASSTMAGANVLTF
>.|TRBJ1-2|.|TRBV4-1
TGCGCCAGCAGCCAAGTTCAGGCGGGTGGGGGCTATGGCTACACCTTC
CASSQVQAGGGYGYTF
>.|TRBJ1-5|.|TRBV28
TGTGCCGTAAGCAATCAGCCCCAGCATTTT
CAVSNQPQHF
>.|TRBJ2-7|.|TRBV27
TGTGCCAGCAGCCCCTGGTCCTCCTACGAGCAGTACTTC
CASSPWSSYEQYF
>.|TRBJ2-7|.|TRBV29-1
TGCAGCGTTGCGGTTGACAGGTACGAGCAGTACTTC
CSVAVDRYEQYF
>.|TRBJ2-1|TRBD2|TRBV7-2
TGTGCCAGCAGCTTAGAAAGGAGACTAGCGGGGGGGATTGAGCAGTTCTTC
CASSLERRLAGGIEQFF
>once|TRBJ1-2|.|TRBV29-1
TGCAGCGTTGAAAGTGGCGTCTCCTATGGCTACACCTTC
CSVESGVSYGYTF
>.|TRBJ2-3|TRBD2|TRBV28
TGTGCCAGCGGCCCGACTAGCGGGGGCACAGATACGCAGTATTTT
CASGPTSGGTDTQYF
>.|TRBJ2-3|.|TRBV12-3/TRBV12-4
TGTGCCAGCAGTCCAACAAGCACAGATACGCAGTATTTT
CASSPTSTDTQYF
>.|TRBJ2-5|TRBD2|TRBV24-1
TGTGCCACCAGTGGAACTAGCGGGGGTTCCCAAGAGACCCAGTACTTC
CATSGTSGGSQETQYF
>few|TRBJ2-1|.|TRBV19
TGTGCCAGTAGGAGAGACAATGAGCAGTTCTTC
CASRRDNEQFF
>.|TRBJ1-5|.|TRBV28
TGTGCCAGCAGTTTACCCGGGGCAGGAGAACAGCCCCAGCATTTT
CASSLPGAGEQPQHF
>.|TRBJ1-1|.|TRBV20-1
TGCAGTGCTAGTCGGGCGGGACACGTCATGAACACTGAAGCTTTCTTT
CSASRAGHVMNTEAFF
>.|TRBJ1-2|.|TRBV14
TGTGCCAGCAGCCAAGGATTTTATGACAGTACTACTAACTATGGCTACACCTTC
CASSQGFYDSTTNYGYTF
>.|TRBJ2-7|TRBD1|TRBV5-1
TGCGCCAGCAGCCCGGGACAGCCCTCTTGGTACGAGCAGTACTTC
CASSPGQPSWYEQYF
>.|TRBJ1-4|.|TRBV6-5
TGTGCCAGCAGTTACTCGAGTGGCAGAGTAGGTGAAAAACTGTTTTTT
CASSYSSGRVGEKLFF
>.|TRBJ1-2|TRBD1|TRBV28
TGTGCCAGCAGTCCAGGACAGGGGGCTCACTATGGCTACACCTTC
CASSPGQGAHYGYTF
>.|TRBJ2-5|TRBD2|TRBV2
TGTGCCAGCAGGCCCGGGAGCGGGGGCCAAGAGACCCAGTACTTC
CASRPGSGGQETQYF
>few|TRBJ2-1|TRBD2|TRBV4-3
TGCGCCAGCAGCCAAGGACTAGCGGGGAGCTCCGCCTACAATGAGCAGTTCTTC
CASSQGLAGSSAYNEQFF
>.|TRBJ1-1|.|TRBV5-4
TGTGCCAGCAGCTTGGATCGCAGGGCGAACACTGAAGCTTTCTTT
CASSLDRRANTEAFF
>once|TRBJ2-1|.|TRBV19
TGTGCCAGTAGTAATAGCGGCGAGCAGTTCTTC
CASSNSGEQFF
>.|TRBJ2-7|.|TRBV14
TGTGCCAGCAGCAAAGACAGTGTCTCCTACGAGCAGTACTTC
CASSKDSVSYEQYF
>.|TRBJ2-1|.|TRBV9
TGTGCCAGCAGCGTATTTAGCGGACTACTCAATGAGCAGTTCTTC
CASSVFSGLLNEQFF
>.|TRBJ2-3|.|TRBV10-3
TGTGCCATCAGTGAGATCGGGGATACGCAGTATTTT
CAISEIGDTQYF
>.|TRBJ1-6|TRBD1|TRBV5-6
TGTGCCAGCAGCTTTCCTGGACAGGCACAGTGGTCGGGCCTCCACTTT
CASSFPGQAQWSGLHF
>.|TRBJ2-5|TRBD2|TRBV10-3
TGTGCCATCAGTTCATCGACACTAGCGGGGGGCAGGGAGACCCAGTACTTC
CAISSSTLAGGRETQYF
>.|TRBJ1-2|.|TRBV3-1/TRBV3-2
TGTGCCAGCAGCCCAAGCTTATCGGCAGGTGGCTACACCTTC
CASSPSLSAGGYTF